The rows below give T cell receptor beta chains drawn from one sample of a study of response to subunit inactivated influenza vaccine. TCRdb reprocessed the RT-PCR reads with MiXCR, giving one entry per CDR3 protein. This table holds hundreds of thousands of distinct CDR3 sequences, approximately 13% found once. Sample: PBMCs from blood, taken less than 15 days before vaccination. These receptors all come from a middle-aged man who received an inactivated influenza vaccine. CDR3s include the opening cysteine and the closing phenylalanine or tryptophan. A D gene is named only where the DNA matches it firmly. Rows may omit the clone size; those that give it use once, few, many or a size class.

17	NA	TRBV12-3/TRBV12-4	TRBJ1-2	NA	TGTGCCAAACGAACACTATGGGGAGGGCTATCGGACTATGGCTACACCTTC	CAKRTLWGGLSDYGYTF
16	TRBD1	TRBV7-2	TRBJ1-2	NA	TGTGCCAGCAGCTTCAGGGCTGCCGGGACAGGGCATGGCTACACCTTC	CASSFRAAGTGHGYTF
15	TRBD2	TRBV4-2	TRBJ2-4	NA	TGTGCCAGCAGCCCCCGCGGGGGGTACAAAAACATTCAGTACTTC	CASSPRGGYKNIQYF
15	NA	TRBV7-9	TRBJ1-1	NA	TGTGCCAGCAGCTTAGCCCTCGGATCCAACACTGAAGCTTTCTTT	CASSLALGSNTEAFF
18	TRBD2	TRBV4-3	TRBJ2-3	few	TGCGCCAGCAGCCAAGTCCCCTCGGGGGGAAGTAGCACAGATACGCAGTATTTT	CASSQVPSGGSSTDTQYF
13	NA	TRBV5-1	TRBJ1-2	many	TGCGCCAGCAGCTTCCGGGAGCCTTATGGCTACACCTTC	CASSFREPYGYTF
16	NA	TRBV10-3	TRBJ1-3	NA	TGTGCCATCAGTGGCGAGGACCGGTTTGGAGGAAACACCATATATTTT	CAISGEDRFGGNTIYF
15	NA	TRBV6-2/TRBV6-3	TRBJ1-4	few	TGTGCCAGCAGTTATTACGGGCGGATTAATGAAAAACTGTTTTTT	CASSYYGRINEKLFF
13	TRBD1	TRBV7-9	TRBJ1-1	few	TGTGCCAGCACCGGGACAGGGTTCACTGAAGCTTTCTTT	CASTGTGFTEAFF
13	NA	TRBV20-1	TRBJ2-7	NA	TGCAGTGCTCATCCGGACAGAAACTACGAGCAGTACTTC	CSAHPDRNYEQYF
14	NA	TRBV12-3/TRBV12-4	TRBJ2-1	NA	TGTGCCAGCAGTTTTTTAGGGTTGGGCGATGAGCAGTTCTTC	CASSFLGLGDEQFF
13	NA	TRBV10-3	TRBJ1-1	few	TGTGCCATCAGTGAGACAGGACAAACTGAAGCTTTCTTT	CAISETGQTEAFF
14	TRBD2	TRBV12-3/TRBV12-4	TRBJ2-3	many	TGTGCCAGCAGTTTATCGGGGGGGCTGGATACGCAGTATTTT	CASSLSGGLDTQYF
17	TRBD1	TRBV5-1	TRBJ2-1	NA	TGCGCCAGCGGACTCGAAGTTCGGACAGGGGCTTACAATGAGCAGTTCTTC	CASGLEVRTGAYNEQFF
13	NA	TRBV7-9	TRBJ2-7	many	TGTGCCAGCAGCTTAGCGCCCGGGGACGAGCAGTACTTC	CASSLAPGDEQYF
15	TRBD2	TRBV6-2/TRBV6-3	TRBJ2-5	NA	TGTGCCAGCAGCCCTTCCGGGACTAGCGGTATAACCCAGTACTTC	CASSPSGTSGITQYF
13	NA	TRBV6-1	TRBJ2-1	NA	TGTGCCGGGGGAGCTGGAGGGGCGGGGGAGCAGTTCTTC	CAGGAGGAGEQFF
13	NA	TRBV20-1	TRBJ2-1	NA	TGCAGTGCCCCCCAGTGGGGCTACAATGAGCAGTTCTTC	CSAPQWGYNEQFF
14	NA	TRBV6-5	TRBJ2-1	NA	TGTGCCAGCAGTTACGCGGTGACCAATGGTGAGCAGTTCTTC	CASSYAVTNGEQFF
13	NA	TRBV25-1	TRBJ2-7	NA	TGTGCCAGCAGCGAAATACAGGTCCACGAGCAGTACTTC	CASSEIQVHEQYF
15	TRBD2	TRBV20-1	TRBJ2-1	NA	TGCAGTGCTAGAGTCAGCGGGGGGAGCTACAATGAGCAGTTCTTC	CSARVSGGSYNEQFF
15	TRBD2	TRBV12-3/TRBV12-4	TRBJ2-1	NA	TGTGCCAGCAGTTTTGGGACTAGCAACTACAATGAGCAGTTCTTC	CASSFGTSNYNEQFF
11	NA	TRBV29-1	TRBJ2-3	many	TGCAGCGTTGAGTCTACAGATACGCAGTATTTT	CSVESTDTQYF
14	TRBD2	TRBV12-3/TRBV12-4	TRBJ2-5	many	TGTGCCAGCAGTGAGCGGGGGCTTCAAGAGACCCAGTACTTC	CASSERGLQETQYF
16	NA	TRBV11-2	TRBJ2-6	NA	TGTGCCAGCAGCTTTTATTCAGGGGCTGGGGCCAACGTCCTGACTTTC	CASSFYSGAGANVLTF
16	TRBD2	TRBV2	TRBJ2-7	few	TGTGCCAGCAGTACATTTATCCGGGGGGGAGTTTACGAGCAGTACTTC	CASSTFIRGGVYEQYF